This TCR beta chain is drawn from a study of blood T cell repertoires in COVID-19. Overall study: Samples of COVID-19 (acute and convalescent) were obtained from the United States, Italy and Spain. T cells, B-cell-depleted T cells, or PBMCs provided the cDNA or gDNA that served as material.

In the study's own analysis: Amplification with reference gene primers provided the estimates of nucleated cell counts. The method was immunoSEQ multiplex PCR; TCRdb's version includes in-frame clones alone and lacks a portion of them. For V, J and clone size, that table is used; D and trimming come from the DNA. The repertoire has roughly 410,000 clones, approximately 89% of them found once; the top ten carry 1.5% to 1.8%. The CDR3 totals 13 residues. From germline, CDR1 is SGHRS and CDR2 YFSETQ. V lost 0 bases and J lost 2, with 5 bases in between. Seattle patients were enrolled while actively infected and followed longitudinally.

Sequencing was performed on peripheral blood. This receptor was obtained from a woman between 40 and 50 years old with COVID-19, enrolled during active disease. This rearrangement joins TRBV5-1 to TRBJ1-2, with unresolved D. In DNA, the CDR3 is TGCGCCAGCAGCTTGGGGCGGAACTATGGCTACACCTTC. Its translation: CASSLGRNYGYTF.